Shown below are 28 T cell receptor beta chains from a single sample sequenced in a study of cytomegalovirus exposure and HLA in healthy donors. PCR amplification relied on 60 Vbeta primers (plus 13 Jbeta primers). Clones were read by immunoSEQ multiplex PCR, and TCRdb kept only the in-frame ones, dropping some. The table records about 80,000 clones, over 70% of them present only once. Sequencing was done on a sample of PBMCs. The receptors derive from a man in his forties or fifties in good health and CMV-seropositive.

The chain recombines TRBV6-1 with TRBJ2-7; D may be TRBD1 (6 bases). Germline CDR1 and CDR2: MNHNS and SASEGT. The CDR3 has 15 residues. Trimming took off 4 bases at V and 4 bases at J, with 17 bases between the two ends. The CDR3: CASSGMRQVSYEQYF. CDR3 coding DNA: TGTGCCAGCAGTGGGATGAGACAGGTCTCATACGAGCAGTACTTC.

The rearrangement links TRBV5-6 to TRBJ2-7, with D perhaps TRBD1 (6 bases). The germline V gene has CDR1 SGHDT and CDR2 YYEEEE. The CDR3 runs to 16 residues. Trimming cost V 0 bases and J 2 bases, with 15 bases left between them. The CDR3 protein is CASSLGGRGFAYEQYF. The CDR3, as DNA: TGTGCCAGCAGCTTGGGGGGCAGGGGTTTCGCCTACGAGCAGTACTTC.

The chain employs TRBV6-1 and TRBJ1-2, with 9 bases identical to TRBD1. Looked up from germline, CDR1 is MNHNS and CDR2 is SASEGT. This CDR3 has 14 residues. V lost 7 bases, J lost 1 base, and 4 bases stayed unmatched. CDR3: CASKRTGDNYGYTF. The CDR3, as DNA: TGTGCCAGCAAGCGGACAGGGGATAACTATGGCTACACCTTC.

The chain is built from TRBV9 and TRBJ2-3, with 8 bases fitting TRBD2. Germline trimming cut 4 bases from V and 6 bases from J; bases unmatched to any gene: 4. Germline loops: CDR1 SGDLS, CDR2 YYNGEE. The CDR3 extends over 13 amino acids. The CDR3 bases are TGTGCCAGCAGCCTACTAGCGGCCGATACGCAGTATTTT. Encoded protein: CASSLLAADTQYF.

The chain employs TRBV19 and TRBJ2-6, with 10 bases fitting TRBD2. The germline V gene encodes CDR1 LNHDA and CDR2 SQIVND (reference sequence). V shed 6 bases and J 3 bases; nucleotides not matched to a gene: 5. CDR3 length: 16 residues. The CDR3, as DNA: TGTGCCAGTAGCCCCGGGACTAGCGTTGGGGCCAACGTCCTGACTTTC. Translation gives CASSPGTSVGANVLTF.

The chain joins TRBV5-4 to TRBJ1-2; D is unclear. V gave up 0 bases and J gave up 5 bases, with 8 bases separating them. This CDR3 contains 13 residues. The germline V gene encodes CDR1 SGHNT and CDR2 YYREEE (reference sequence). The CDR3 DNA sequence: TGTGCCAGCAGCTTGGGAGCTCCGTATGGCTACACCTTC. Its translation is CASSLGAPYGYTF.

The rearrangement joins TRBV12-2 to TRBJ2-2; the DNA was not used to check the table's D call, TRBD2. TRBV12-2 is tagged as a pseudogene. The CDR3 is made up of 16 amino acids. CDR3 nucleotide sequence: TGTGCAAGTCGCCCCCGACTAGCGATGAACACCGGGGAGCTGTTTTTT. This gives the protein CASRPRLAMNTGELFF.

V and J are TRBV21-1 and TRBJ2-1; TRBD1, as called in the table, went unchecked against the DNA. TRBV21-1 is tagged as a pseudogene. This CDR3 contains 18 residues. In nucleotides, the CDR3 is TGTGCCAGCAGCAAAGTGGGGCCCAAGAGACAGGGGGAAAATGAGCAGTTCTTC. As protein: CASSKVGPKRQGENEQFF.

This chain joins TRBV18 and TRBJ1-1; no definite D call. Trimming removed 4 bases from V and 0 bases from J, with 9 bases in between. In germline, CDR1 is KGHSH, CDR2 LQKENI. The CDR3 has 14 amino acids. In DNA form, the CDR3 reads TGTGCCAGCTCACGGGCAGATTTGAACACTGAAGCTTTCTTT. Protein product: CASSRADLNTEAFF.

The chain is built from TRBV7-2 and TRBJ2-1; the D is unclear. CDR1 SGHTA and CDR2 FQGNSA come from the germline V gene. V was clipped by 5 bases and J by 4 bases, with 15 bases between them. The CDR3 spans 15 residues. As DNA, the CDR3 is TGTGCCAGCAGCCCTCGGTCTCTCGAATACAATGAGCAGTTCTTC. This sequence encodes CASSPRSLEYNEQFF.

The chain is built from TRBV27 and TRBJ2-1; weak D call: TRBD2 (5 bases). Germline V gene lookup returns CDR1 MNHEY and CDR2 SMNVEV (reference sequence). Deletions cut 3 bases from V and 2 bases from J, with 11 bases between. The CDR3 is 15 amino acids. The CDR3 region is CASSLAGRPYNEQFF. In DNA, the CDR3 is TGTGCCAGCAGTTTGGCGGGCCGCCCCTACAATGAGCAGTTCTTC.

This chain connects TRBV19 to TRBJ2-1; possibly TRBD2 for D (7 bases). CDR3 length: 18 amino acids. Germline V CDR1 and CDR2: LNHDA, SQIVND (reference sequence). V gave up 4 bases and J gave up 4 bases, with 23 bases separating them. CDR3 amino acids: CASSNGGTTERDYNEQFF. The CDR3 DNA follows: TGTGCCAGTAGTAATGGGGGCACCACTGAGCGGGATTACAATGAGCAGTTCTTC.

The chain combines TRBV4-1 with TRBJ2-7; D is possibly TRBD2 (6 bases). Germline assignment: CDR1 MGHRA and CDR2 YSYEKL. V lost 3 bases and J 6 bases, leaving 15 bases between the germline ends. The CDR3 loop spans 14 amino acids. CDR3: CASSQRFMGGEQYF. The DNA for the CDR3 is TGCGCCAGCAGCCAGAGATTTATGGGAGGCGAGCAGTACTTC.

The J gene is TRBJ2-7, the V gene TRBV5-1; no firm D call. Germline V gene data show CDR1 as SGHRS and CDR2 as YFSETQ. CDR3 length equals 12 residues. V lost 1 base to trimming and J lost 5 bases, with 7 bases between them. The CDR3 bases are TGCGCCAGCAGCTTGCCCGCGGACGAGCAGTACTTC. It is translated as CASSLPADEQYF.

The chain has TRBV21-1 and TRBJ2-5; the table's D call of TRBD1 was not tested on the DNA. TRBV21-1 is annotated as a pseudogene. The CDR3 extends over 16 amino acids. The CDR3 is CASWGTGDGFQEAQYF. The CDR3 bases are TGTGCCAGCTGGGGGACAGGGGACGGGTTCCAAGAGGCCCAGTACTTC.

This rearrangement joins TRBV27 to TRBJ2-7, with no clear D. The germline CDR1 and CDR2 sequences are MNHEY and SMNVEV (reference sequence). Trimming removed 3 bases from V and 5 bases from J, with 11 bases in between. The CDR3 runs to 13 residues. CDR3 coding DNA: TGTGCCAGCAGTTTGTATTCGCGGAACGAGCAGTACTTC. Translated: CASSLYSRNEQYF.

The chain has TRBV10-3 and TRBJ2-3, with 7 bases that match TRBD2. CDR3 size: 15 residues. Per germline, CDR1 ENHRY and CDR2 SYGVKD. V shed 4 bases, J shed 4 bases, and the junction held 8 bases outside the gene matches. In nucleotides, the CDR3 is TGTGCCATCAGTGCAGGGACTAATGGAGCAGATACGCAGTATTTT. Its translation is CAISAGTNGADTQYF.

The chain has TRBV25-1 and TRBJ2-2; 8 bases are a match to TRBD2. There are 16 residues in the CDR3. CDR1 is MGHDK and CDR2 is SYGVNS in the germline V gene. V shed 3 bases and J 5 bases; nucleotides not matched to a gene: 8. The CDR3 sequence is CASSDTSGKGTGELFF. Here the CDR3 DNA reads TGTGCCAGCAGTGACACTAGCGGAAAGGGGACCGGGGAGCTGTTTTTT.

CDR3: CASSLPAGDTDTQYF. The CDR3 nucleotides read TGCGCCAGCAGCTTGCCAGCGGGAGACACAGATACGCAGTATTTT. The chain combines TRBV5-1 with TRBJ2-3; 8 bases line up with TRBD2. With 1 base clipped from V and 2 bases from J, the junction kept 3 bases outside the gene matches. This CDR3 has 15 residues. Germline V gives CDR1 SGHRS, CDR2 YFSETQ.

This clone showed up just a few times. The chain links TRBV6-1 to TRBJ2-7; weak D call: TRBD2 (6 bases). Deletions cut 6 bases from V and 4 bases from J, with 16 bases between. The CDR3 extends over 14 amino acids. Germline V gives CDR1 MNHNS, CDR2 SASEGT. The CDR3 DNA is TGTGCCAGCAGAGAGGGACTGGTACCTTACGAGCAGTACTTC. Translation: CASREGLVPYEQYF.

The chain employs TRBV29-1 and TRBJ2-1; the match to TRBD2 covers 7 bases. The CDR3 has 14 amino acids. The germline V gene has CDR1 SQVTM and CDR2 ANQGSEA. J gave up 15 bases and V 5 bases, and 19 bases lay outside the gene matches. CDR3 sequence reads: CSVPVTTSGKILFF. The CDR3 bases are TGCAGCGTTCCCGTGACCACAAGCGGGAAGATTTTGTTCTTC.

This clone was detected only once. The CDR3 region has the DNA TGTGCCAGTAGTATTATGACAGGACCTTATCAGCCCCAGCATTTT. It yields the protein CASSIMTGPYQPQHF. V gene TRBV19 combines with J gene TRBJ1-5; perhaps TRBD1 as D (6 bases). The CDR3 consists of 15 residues. Germline CDR1 and CDR2: LNHDA and SQIVND (reference sequence). Trimming took off 3 bases at V and 5 bases at J, with 14 bases between the two ends.

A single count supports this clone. Here the CDR3 DNA reads TGCGCCAGCAGTGATCCCGCCCGTCGGAATGAGCAGTTCTTC. Protein sequence: CASSDPARRNEQFF. The gene calls are TRBV10-1 and TRBJ2-1; D is ambiguous. This CDR3 contains 14 residues. V was clipped by 3 bases and J by 7 bases, with 13 bases between them. Germline V lookup: CDR1 WNHNN, CDR2 SYGVQD (reference sequence).

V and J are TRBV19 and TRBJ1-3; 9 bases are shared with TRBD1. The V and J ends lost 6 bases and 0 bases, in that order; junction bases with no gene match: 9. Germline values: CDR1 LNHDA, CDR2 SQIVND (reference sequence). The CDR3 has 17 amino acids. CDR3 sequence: CASSGQGPDISGNTIYF. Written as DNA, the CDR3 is TGTGCCAGTAGCGGACAGGGGCCTGATATCTCTGGAAACACCATATATTTT. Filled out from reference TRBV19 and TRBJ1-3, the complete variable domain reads DGGITQSPKYLFRKEGQNVTLSCEQNLNHDAMYWYRQDPGQGLRLIYYSQIVNDFQKGDIAEGYSVSREKKESFPLTVTSAQKNPTAFYLCASSGQGPDISGNTIYFGEGSWLTVV.

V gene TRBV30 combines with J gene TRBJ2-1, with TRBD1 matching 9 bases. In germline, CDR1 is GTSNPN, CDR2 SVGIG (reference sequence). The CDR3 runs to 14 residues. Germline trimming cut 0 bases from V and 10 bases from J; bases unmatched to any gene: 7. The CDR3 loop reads CAWSVLGQGGEQFF. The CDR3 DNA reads TGTGCCTGGAGTGTACTGGGACAGGGAGGAGAGCAGTTCTTC.

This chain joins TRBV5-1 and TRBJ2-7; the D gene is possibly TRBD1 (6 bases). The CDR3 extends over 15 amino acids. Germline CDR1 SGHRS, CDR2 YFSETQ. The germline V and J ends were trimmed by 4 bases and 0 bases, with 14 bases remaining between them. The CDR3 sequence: CASSPGHLVSYEQYF. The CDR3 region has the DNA TGCGCCAGCAGCCCGGGACATCTGGTCTCCTACGAGCAGTACTTC.

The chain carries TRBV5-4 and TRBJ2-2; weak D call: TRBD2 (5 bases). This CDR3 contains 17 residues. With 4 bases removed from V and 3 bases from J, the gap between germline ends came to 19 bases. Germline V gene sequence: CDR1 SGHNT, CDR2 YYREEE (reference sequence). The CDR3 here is CASSPRGYGADTGELFF. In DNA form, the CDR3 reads TGTGCCAGCAGCCCCCGGGGTTATGGTGCGGACACCGGGGAGCTGTTTTTT.

In DNA form, the CDR3 reads TGTGCCAGCAGGCCGGGACAGGGTGTCCACTCGAACACCGGGGAGCTGTTTTTT. Translated, it gives CASRPGQGVHSNTGELFF. The V call is TRBV25-1, the J call TRBJ2-2; 9 bases are a match to TRBD1. This CDR3 has 18 amino acids. Trimming cost V 6 bases and J 0 bases; bases outside gene matches: 11. The germline gives CDR1 MGHDK, CDR2 SYGVNS. Variable domain in full (rest from reference TRBV25-1 and TRBJ2-2): EADIYQTPRYLVIGTGKKITLECSQTMGHDKMYWYQQDPGMELHLIHYSYGVNSTEKGDLSSESTVSRIRTEHFPLTLESARPSHTSQYLCASRPGQGVHSNTGELFFGEGSRLTVL.